These 2 T cell receptor beta chains were sequenced from one sample in a study of identical twins. TCRdb re-called the 5' RACE reads through MiXCR, storing one row per CDR3 protein. Altogether some 1,600,000 distinct CDR3 sequences are present, about 32% being singletons, with the ten largest covering over 0.25%. The sample was cord blood. These receptors all come from a newborn girl in good health.

This clonotype was counted only a few times. This rearrangement joins TRBV4-1 to TRBJ2-1, with a possible D match to TRBD2 (7 bases). Between the trimmed V and J ends, which lost 0 bases and 7 bases, there was a span of 16 bases. The V gene's germline CDR1 is MGHRA and CDR2 YSYEKL. This CDR3 contains 16 residues. DNA of the CDR3: TGCGCCAGCAGCCAAGAACGGGGGGCCAAAGTGAATGAGCAGTTCTTC. Encoded protein: CASSQERGAKVNEQFF.

The V call is TRBV7-9, the J call TRBJ1-1, with 8 bases fitting TRBD1. CDR3 size: 15 residues. Germline V gene lookup returns CDR1 SEHNR and CDR2 FQNEAQ (reference sequence). V lost 6 bases, J lost 1 base, and 7 bases stayed unmatched. The CDR3 DNA follows: TGTGCCAGCAGAGCCGCAGGGGGCACGAACACTGAAGCTTTCTTT. The encoded protein is CASRAAGGTNTEAFF.